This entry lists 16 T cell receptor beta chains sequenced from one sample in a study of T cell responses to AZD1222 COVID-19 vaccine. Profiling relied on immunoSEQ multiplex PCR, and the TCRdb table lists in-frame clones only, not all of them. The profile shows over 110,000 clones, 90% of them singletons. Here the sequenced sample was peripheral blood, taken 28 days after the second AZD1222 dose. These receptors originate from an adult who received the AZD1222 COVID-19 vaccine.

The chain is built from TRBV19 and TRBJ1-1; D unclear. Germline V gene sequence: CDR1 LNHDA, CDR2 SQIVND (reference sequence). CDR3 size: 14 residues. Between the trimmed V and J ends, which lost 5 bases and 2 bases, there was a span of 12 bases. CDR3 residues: CASSSRTENTEAFF. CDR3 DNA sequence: TGTGCCAGTAGTTCCCGGACTGAAAACACTGAAGCTTTCTTT.

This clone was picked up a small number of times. The CDR3 bases are TGTGCCAGCACCTCACAGCCAGGGGGTTTTGGGGTGAACACTGAAGCTTTCTTT. This sequence encodes CASTSQPGGFGVNTEAFF. This chain links TRBV27 with TRBJ1-1, with 7 bases identical to TRBD1. J gave up 0 bases and V 7 bases, and 17 bases lay outside the gene matches. Germline V gives CDR1 MNHEY, CDR2 SMNVEV (reference sequence). This CDR3 is 18 amino acids long.

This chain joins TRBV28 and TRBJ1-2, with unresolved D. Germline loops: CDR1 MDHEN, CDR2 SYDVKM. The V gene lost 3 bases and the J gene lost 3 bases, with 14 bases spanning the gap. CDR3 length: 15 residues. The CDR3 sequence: CASSFRGNADYGYTF. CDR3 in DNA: TGTGCCAGCAGTTTTCGGGGTAATGCGGACTATGGCTACACCTTC.

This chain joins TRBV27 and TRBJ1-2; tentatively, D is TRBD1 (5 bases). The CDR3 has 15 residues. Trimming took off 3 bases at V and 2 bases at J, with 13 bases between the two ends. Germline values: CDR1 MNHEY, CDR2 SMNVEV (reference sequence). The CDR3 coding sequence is TGTGCCAGCAGTTTGGGGATCTCAGGGAACTATGGCTACACCTTC. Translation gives CASSLGISGNYGYTF.

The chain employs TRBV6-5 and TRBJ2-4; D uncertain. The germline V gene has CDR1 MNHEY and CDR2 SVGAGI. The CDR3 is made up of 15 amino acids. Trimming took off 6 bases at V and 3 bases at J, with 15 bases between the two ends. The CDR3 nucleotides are TGTGCCAGCAGCCAGGTTGGGTGGGGCAAAAACATTCAGTACTTC. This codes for CASSQVGWGKNIQYF.

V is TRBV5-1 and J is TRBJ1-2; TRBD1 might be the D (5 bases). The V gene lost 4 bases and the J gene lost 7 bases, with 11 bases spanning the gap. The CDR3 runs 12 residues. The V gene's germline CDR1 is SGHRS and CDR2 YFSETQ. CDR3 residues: CASSPGGGGYTF. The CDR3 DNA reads TGCGCCAGCAGCCCTGGCGGGGGTGGCTACACCTTC.

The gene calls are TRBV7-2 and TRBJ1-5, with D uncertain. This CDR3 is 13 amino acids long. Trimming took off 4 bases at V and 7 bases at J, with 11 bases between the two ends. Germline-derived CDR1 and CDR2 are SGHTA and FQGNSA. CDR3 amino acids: CASSSQPGQPQHF. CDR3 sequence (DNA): TGTGCCAGCAGCTCCCAGCCTGGGCAGCCCCAGCATTTT.

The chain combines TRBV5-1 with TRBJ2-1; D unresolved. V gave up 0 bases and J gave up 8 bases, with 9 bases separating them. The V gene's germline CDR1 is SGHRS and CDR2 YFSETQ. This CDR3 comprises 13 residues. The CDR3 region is CASSLDRPDEQFF. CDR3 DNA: TGCGCCAGCAGCTTGGATCGCCCCGATGAGCAGTTCTTC. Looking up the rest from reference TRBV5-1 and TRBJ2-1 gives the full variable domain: KAGVTQTPRYLIKTRGQQVTLSCSPISGHRSVSWYQQTPGQGLQFLFEYFSETQRNKGNFPGRFSGRQFSNSRSEMNVSTLELGDSALYLCASSLDRPDEQFFGPGTRLTVL.

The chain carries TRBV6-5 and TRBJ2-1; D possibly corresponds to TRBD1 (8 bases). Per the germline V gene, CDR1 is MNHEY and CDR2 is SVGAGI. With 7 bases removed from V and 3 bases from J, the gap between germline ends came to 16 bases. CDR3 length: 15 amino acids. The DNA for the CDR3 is TGTGCCAGCACCCAGGGGGGGACAGGCTACAATGAGCAGTTCTTC. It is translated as CASTQGGTGYNEQFF.

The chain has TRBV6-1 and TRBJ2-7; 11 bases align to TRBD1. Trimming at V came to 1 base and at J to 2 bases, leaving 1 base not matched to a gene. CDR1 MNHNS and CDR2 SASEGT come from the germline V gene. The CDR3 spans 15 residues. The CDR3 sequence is CASSEGTGGPYEQYV. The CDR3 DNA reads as TGTGCCAGCAGTGAAGGGACAGGGGGCCCCTACGAGCAGTACGTC.

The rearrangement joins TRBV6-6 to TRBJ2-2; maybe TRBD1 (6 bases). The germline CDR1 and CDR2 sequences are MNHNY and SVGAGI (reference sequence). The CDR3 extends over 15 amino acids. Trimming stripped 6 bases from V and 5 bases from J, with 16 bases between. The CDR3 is CASSAPTGPTGELFF. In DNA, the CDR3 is TGTGCCAGCAGCGCCCCGACAGGTCCGACCGGGGAGCTGTTTTTT.

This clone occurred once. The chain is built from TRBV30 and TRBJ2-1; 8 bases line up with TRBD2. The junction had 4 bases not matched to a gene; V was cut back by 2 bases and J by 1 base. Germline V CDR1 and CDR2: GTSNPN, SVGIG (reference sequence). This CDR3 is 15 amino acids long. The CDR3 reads CAWSFGGGSYNEQFF. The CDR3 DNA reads TGTGCCTGGAGTTTTGGCGGGGGGTCCTACAATGAGCAGTTCTTC.

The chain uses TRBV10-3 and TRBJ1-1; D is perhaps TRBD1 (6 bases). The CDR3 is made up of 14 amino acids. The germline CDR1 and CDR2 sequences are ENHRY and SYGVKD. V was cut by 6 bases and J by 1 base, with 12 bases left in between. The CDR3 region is CAIRETGSNTEAFF. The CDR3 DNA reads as TGTGCCATCAGGGAAACAGGGTCGAACACTGAAGCTTTCTTT.

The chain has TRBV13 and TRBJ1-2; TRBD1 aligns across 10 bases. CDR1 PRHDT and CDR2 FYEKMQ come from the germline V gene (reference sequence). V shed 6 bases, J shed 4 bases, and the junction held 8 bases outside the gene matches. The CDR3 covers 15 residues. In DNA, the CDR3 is TGTGCCAGCAGTTCCGGGACAGGGGTCCCCTATGGCTACACCTTC. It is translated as CASSSGTGVPYGYTF.

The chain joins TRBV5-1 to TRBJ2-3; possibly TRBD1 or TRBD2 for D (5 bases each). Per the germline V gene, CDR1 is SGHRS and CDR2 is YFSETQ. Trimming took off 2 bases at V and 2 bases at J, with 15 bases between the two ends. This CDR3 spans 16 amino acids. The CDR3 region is CASSFEPGLVTDTQYF. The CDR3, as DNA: TGCGCCAGCAGCTTCGAACCGGGGCTAGTCACAGATACGCAGTATTTT.

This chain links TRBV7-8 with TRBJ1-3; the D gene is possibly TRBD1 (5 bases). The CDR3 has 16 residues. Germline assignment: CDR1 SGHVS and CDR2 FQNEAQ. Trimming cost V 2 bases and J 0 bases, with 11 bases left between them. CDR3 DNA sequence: TGTGCCAGCAGCTTAACCACAGGTGGCTCTGGAAACACCATATATTTT. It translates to CASSLTTGGSGNTIYF. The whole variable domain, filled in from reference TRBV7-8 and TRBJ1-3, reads GAGVSQSPRYKVAKRGQDVALRCDPISGHVSLFWYQQALGQGPEFLTYFQNEAQLDKSGLPSDRFFAERPEGSVSTLKIQRTQQEDSAVYLCASSLTTGGSGNTIYFGEGSWLTVV.